This TCR beta chain was retrieved from a study of cytomegalovirus exposure and HLA in healthy donors. Measured with immunoSEQ multiplex PCR; TCRdb has only the in-frame clones, and not every one. The data contain roughly 200,000 clones, around 80% of them singletons. The donors were members of the validation cohort comprising approximately 110 subjects, separate from the approximately 630-subject first cohort. In germline, CDR1 is GTSNPN, CDR2 SVGIG (reference sequence). V lost 1 base to trimming and J lost 3 bases; unmatched junction nucleotides: 10. This CDR3 has 18 residues. This clone was seen a single time.

The chain combines TRBV30 with TRBJ1-5; TRBD1 matches 12 bases. This sequence originates from a woman younger than 45 in good health and CMV-seronegative. Sample: PBMCs. CDR3 coding DNA: TGTGCCTGGAGTGCGGGGACAGGGGGCGGCTTCATCAATCAGCCCCAGCATTTT. Translating gives CAWSAGTGGGFINQPQHF.